The present T cell receptor (beta chain) was sequenced within a study of technical replicates of blood from several donors. The repertoire was sequenced with immunoSEQ multiplex PCR; TCRdb's copy has only in-frame clones and lacks some. This table has about 74,000 clones, approximately 96% appearing once. Per germline, CDR1 SGHTA and CDR2 FQGTGA. Trimming left V 6 bases short and J 3 bases short, with 10 bases between. This CDR3 region has 13 residues. The TCR sequence derives from a human donor in good health. Sequenced sample: T cells isolated from PBMCs. The chain has TRBV7-3 and TRBJ2-3, with D perhaps matching TRBD1 (5 bases). CDR3 coding DNA: TGTGCCAGCAGTTCCAGACAGACAGATACGCAGTATTTT. It encodes CASSSRQTDTQYF.